This T cell receptor beta chain appears in the sequencing data of a study of blood T cell repertoires in COVID-19. Study details: The United States, Italy and Spain supplied acute and convalescent COVID-19 samples.

V shed 6 bases, J shed 4 bases, and the junction held 8 bases outside the gene matches. The CDR3 spans 16 residues. Looked up from germline, CDR1 is ENHRY and CDR2 is SYGVKD. The protocol was immunoSEQ multiplex PCR, while the TCRdb copy is restricted to in-frame clones and leaves out a portion. The profile shows tens of thousands of clones, about 94% of them singletons. What was sequenced was peripheral blood. The clonotype comes from a man in his 70s with active COVID-19. The chain recombines TRBV10-3 with TRBJ2-2; the match to TRBD1 covers 10 bases. The DNA of the CDR3 is TGTGCCATCAGGCGACAGGGGGCAAGTAGCACCGGGGAGCTGTTTTTT. It yields the protein CAIRRQGASSTGELFF.